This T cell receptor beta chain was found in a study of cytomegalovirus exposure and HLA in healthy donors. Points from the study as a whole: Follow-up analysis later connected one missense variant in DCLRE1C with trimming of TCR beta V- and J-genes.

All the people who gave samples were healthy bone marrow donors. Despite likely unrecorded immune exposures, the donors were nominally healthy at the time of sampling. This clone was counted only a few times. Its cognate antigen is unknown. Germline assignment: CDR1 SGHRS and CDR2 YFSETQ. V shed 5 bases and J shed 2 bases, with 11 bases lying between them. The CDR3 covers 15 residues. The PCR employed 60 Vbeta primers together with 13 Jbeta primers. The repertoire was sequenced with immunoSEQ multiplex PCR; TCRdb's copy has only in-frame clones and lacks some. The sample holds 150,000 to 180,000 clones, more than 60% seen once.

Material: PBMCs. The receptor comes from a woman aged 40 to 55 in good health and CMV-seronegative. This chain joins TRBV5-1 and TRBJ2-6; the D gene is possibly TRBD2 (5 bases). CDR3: CASSLGVTGANVLTF. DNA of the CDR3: TGCGCCAGCAGTCTGGGAGTAACTGGGGCCAACGTCCTGACTTTC.